One and the same sample provided the 21 T cell receptor beta chains below, sequenced in a study of response to subunit inactivated influenza vaccine. TCRdb reprocessed the RT-PCR reads with MiXCR, giving one entry per CDR3 protein. This table holds roughly 190,000 distinct CDR3 sequences, about 12% found once. The data were also submitted as part of a second study, on T cells expressing NK-cell markers. That investigation notes: The TCR beta cDNA came from 5'RACE template switching with UMIs.

The specimen comprised CD8+ T cells sorted from PBMCs, sampled 11 to 12 days after vaccination. These receptors originate from a man aged 50 to 59 who received an inactivated influenza vaccine.

V is TRBV7-8 and J is TRBJ1-5; D remains unclear. This CDR3 comprises 13 residues. Trimming took off 1 base at V and 7 bases at J, with 8 bases between the two ends. Germline V gene sequence: CDR1 SGHVS, CDR2 FQNEAQ. In DNA form, the CDR3 reads TGTGCCAGCAGCTTAGGGCACGGACAGCCCCAGCATTTT. Encoded protein: CASSLGHGQPQHF. The full variable domain, in which reference TRBV7-8 and TRBJ1-5 provide the parts outside the CDR3, is GAGVSQSPRYKVAKRGQDVALRCDPISGHVSLFWYQQALGQGPEFLTYFQNEAQLDKSGLPSDRFFAERPEGSVSTLKIQRTQQEDSAVYLCASSLGHGQPQHFGDGTRLSIL.

CDR3 in DNA: TGCGCCAGCAGCCAAGATGGAGCGGGGGGATATTACAATGAGCAGTTCTTC. This sequence encodes CASSQDGAGGYYNEQFF. The rearrangement uses TRBV4-3 and TRBJ2-1; 9 bases map to TRBD2. Germline V lookup: CDR1 LGHNA, CDR2 YSLEER. This CDR3 comprises 17 residues. Germline trimming cut 0 bases from V and 4 bases from J; bases unmatched to any gene: 7.

The gene calls are TRBV10-3 and TRBJ2-7; TRBD2 might be the D (5 bases). The CDR3 is 13 amino acids. CDR1 and CDR2 (germline): ENHRY, SYGVKD. Trimming removed 6 bases from V and 7 bases from J, with 16 bases in between. CDR3 bases: TGTGCCATCAGGGACCTAGGGCCGGGGGAGCAGTACTTC. The encoded protein is CAIRDLGPGEQYF.

There are a few counts of this clonotype. The V gene is TRBV18, the J gene TRBJ1-1; no reliable D call. This CDR3 has 12 amino acids. V was shortened by 3 bases and J by 7 bases, with 9 bases between the two germline ends. Germline loops: CDR1 KGHSH, CDR2 LQKENI. Here the CDR3 reads CASSPPSDEAFF. DNA for the CDR3: TGTGCCAGCTCACCTCCGAGTGATGAAGCTTTCTTT.

The chain links TRBV28 to TRBJ2-7; 7 bases are a match to TRBD1. With 1 base clipped from V and 7 bases from J, the junction kept 7 bases outside the gene matches. This CDR3 has 14 residues. Looked up from germline, CDR1 is MDHEN and CDR2 is SYDVKM. CDR3 amino acids: CASSLSSPGGEQYF. CDR3 sequence (DNA): TGTGCCAGCAGTTTATCGTCCCCAGGGGGAGAGCAGTACTTC.

V and J are TRBV7-2 and TRBJ2-1, with D possibly TRBD1 on 6 matching bases. The germline CDR1 and CDR2 sequences are SGHTA and FQGNSA. This CDR3 contains 13 residues. V was cut by 5 bases and J by 4 bases, with 9 bases left in between. The CDR3 loop is CASSGGPYNEQFF. Written as DNA, the CDR3 is TGTGCCAGCAGCGGGGGCCCATACAATGAGCAGTTCTTC.

This clonotype appeared many times. The rearrangement links TRBV7-9 to TRBJ2-7; unclear D gene. Trimming removed 5 bases at V and 0 bases at J, with 8 bases between. The germline CDR1 and CDR2 sequences are SEHNR and FQNEAQ (reference sequence). There are 13 residues in the CDR3. For the CDR3, the DNA is TGTGCCAGCAGCCCCGCCCGCTCCTACGAGCAGTACTTC. Translating it yields CASSPARSYEQYF.

The chain employs TRBV24-1 and TRBJ2-1; TRBD1 might be the D (6 bases). The V end was cut by 4 bases, the J end by 6 bases, with 15 bases between. This CDR3 has 15 residues. In germline, CDR1 is KGHDR, CDR2 SFDVKD. The CDR3 nucleotides read TGTGCCACCAGTGACACCATACACAGGGCCAATGAGCAGTTCTTC. It codes for CATSDTIHRANEQFF.

This clonotype turned up a few times. The rearrangement links TRBV6-5 to TRBJ2-7, with D perhaps matching TRBD1 (5 bases). Germline V gene data show CDR1 as MNHEY and CDR2 as SVGAGI. CDR3 length: 14 amino acids. The V gene lost 2 bases and the J gene lost 0 bases, with 8 bases spanning the gap. The CDR3 region is CASSYGRASYEQYF. Written as DNA, the CDR3 is TGTGCCAGCAGTTACGGCAGGGCCTCCTACGAGCAGTACTTC.

This clonotype was recorded at least ten times. The chain recombines TRBV4-2 with TRBJ2-1, with 7 bases that match TRBD1. Losses at the gene ends were 3 bases for V and 9 bases for J; bases not matched to a gene: 11. The V gene's germline CDR1 is LGHNA and CDR2 YNFKEQ. This CDR3 region has 15 residues. The CDR3 reads CASSQAGTDLVEQFF. The CDR3 region has the DNA TGTGCCAGCAGCCAGGCTGGGACAGACTTGGTTGAGCAGTTCTTC.

The rearrangement uses TRBV24-1 and TRBJ1-1; D is possibly TRBD1 (5 bases). This CDR3 has 15 residues. CDR1 is KGHDR and CDR2 is SFDVKD in the germline V gene. Trimming cost V 3 bases and J 1 base, with 11 bases left between them. As DNA, the CDR3 is TGTGCCACCAGTGATGGGAGGGGTCCGAACACTGAAGCTTTCTTT. Its protein product is CATSDGRGPNTEAFF.

The genes are TRBV4-3 and TRBJ2-2, with D perhaps matching TRBD1 or TRBD2 (5 bases each). Between the trimmed V and J ends, which lost 4 bases and 2 bases, there was a span of 14 bases. Germline CDR1 is LGHNA and CDR2 is YSLEER. The length of the CDR3 is 16 residues. The CDR3 nucleotides read TGCGCCAGCAGCCCCAGCTGGGACCCAAACACCGGGGAGCTGTTTTTT. Its translation is CASSPSWDPNTGELFF.

This clonotype was detected only a few times. The V and J genes are TRBV4-2 and TRBJ2-7; 11 bases are a match to TRBD2. Germline V gene data show CDR1 as LGHNA and CDR2 as YNFKEQ. Germline trimming cut 1 base from V and 4 bases from J; bases unmatched to any gene: 6. This CDR3 region has 16 residues. The CDR3 loop is CASSQGPGTSGYEQYF. The CDR3 DNA sequence: TGTGCCAGCAGCCAAGGGCCCGGGACTAGCGGATACGAGCAGTACTTC.

Only a few counts were recorded for this clonotype. The CDR3 coding sequence is TGCGCCAGCAGCCGCCCCGGGACAGGGGGGGAAGCTTTCTTT. It translates to CASSRPGTGGEAFF. The rearrangement uses TRBV4-3 and TRBJ1-1; 11 bases are shared with TRBD1. Trimming at V came to 4 bases and at J to 8 bases, leaving 6 bases not matched to a gene. The germline V gene has CDR1 LGHNA and CDR2 YSLEER. The CDR3 contains 14 residues.

Notes on this clonotype: One end of the junction does not line up with germline, which may come from a read error. V gene TRBV4-1 combines with J gene TRBJ2-3; D may be TRBD1 (6 bases). CDR1 is MGHRA, CDR2 YSYEKL, per germline. This CDR3 is 20 amino acids long. The DNA of the CDR3 is TGCGCCAGCAGCCAAGATTTGACAAGGGGGAAAAACCCTAGCACAGATACGCAGTCTTTT. Amino acid sequence: CASSQDLTRGKNPSTDTQSF.

The genes are TRBV3-1 and TRBJ1-2; 7 nucleotides align to TRBD1. This CDR3 contains 16 residues. Germline-derived CDR1 and CDR2 are LGHDT and YNNKEL (reference sequence). With 4 bases clipped from V and 5 bases from J, the junction kept 13 bases outside the gene matches. The CDR3 protein is CASSLATNDRVYGYTF. The CDR3 DNA is TGTGCCAGCAGCCTGGCAACCAATGACAGGGTATATGGCTACACCTTC. Variable domain in full (rest from reference TRBV3-1 and TRBJ1-2): DTAVSQTPKYLVTQMGNDKSIKCEQNLGHDTMYWYKQDSKKFLKIMFSYNNKELIINETVPNRFSPKSPDKAHLNLHINSLELGDSAVYFCASSLATNDRVYGYTFGSGTRLTVV.

This chain's CDR3 is CASSQDTGLERYEQYF. The CDR3 bases are TGCGCCAGCAGCCAAGACACGGGACTAGAACGGTACGAGCAGTACTTC. J is TRBJ2-7 and V is TRBV4-3; TRBD2 agrees at 8 bases. The CDR3 sequence is 16 residues long. The trim removed 0 bases at V and 4 bases at J, leaving 8 bases unmatched. Looked up from germline, CDR1 is LGHNA and CDR2 is YSLEER.

CDR3 bases: TGTGCCAGCAGCCACACAGACAGGGGGAAAGAGACCCAGTACTTC. It translates to CASSHTDRGKETQYF. V gene TRBV7-7 combines with J gene TRBJ2-5; 9 nucleotides line up with TRBD1. From germline, CDR1 is SSHAT and CDR2 FNYEAQ (reference sequence). With 5 bases clipped from V and 3 bases from J, the junction kept 7 bases outside the gene matches. This CDR3 is built from 15 residues.

This clonotype was seen only a few times. The chain couples TRBV27 to TRBJ2-2; D remains ambiguous. CDR3 length equals 11 residues. CDR1 is MNHEY, CDR2 SMNVEV, per germline (reference sequence). The V end lost 8 bases, the J end lost 8 bases, and 9 bases lay between the germline ends. DNA of the CDR3: TGTGCCAGCGGTGTATATGGGGAGCTGTTTTTT. Translated: CASGVYGELFF.

The J gene is TRBJ2-1, the V gene TRBV19; tentative D call: TRBD1 (6 bases). V was cut by 3 bases and J by 6 bases, with 15 bases left in between. Germline V gene lookup returns CDR1 LNHDA and CDR2 SQIVND (reference sequence). The CDR3 consists of 15 residues. The CDR3 nucleotides are TGTGCCAGTAGTATGACGTGGGGACACCGCAATGAGCAGTTCTTC. This encodes CASSMTWGHRNEQFF. The full variable domain, its missing parts supplied by reference TRBV19 and TRBJ2-1, is DGGITQSPKYLFRKEGQNVTLSCEQNLNHDAMYWYRQDPGQGLRLIYYSQIVNDFQKGDIAEGYSVSREKKESFPLTVTSAQKNPTAFYLCASSMTWGHRNEQFFGPGTRLTVL.

The chain carries TRBV12-3 or TRBV12-4 and TRBJ2-5; 9 bases map to TRBD1. The CDR3 runs 15 residues. The trim removed 6 bases at V and 4 bases at J, leaving 9 bases unmatched. CDR3: CASSPGTGSRETQYF. The CDR3 DNA sequence: TGTGCCAGCAGCCCCGGGACAGGGAGTAGAGAGACCCAGTACTTC.